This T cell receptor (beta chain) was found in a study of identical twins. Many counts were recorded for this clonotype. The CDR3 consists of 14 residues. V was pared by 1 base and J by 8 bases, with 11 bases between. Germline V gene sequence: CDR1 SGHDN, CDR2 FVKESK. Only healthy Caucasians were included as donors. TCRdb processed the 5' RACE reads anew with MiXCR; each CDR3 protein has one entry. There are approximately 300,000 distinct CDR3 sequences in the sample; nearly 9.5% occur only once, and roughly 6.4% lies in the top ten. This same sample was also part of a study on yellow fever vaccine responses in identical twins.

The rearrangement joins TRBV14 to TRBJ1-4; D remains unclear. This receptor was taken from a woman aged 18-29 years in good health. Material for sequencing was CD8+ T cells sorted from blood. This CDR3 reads CASSQVLGFEKLFF. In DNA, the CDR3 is TGTGCCAGCAGCCAAGTGCTGGGTTTCGAAAAACTGTTTTTT.